These 12 T cell receptor beta chains were sequenced from one sample in a study of CD8+ T cells in alopecia areata. RNA extraction was followed by reverse transcription into cDNA, which acted as the sequencing template. The repertoire was sequenced with immunoSEQ multiplex PCR; TCRdb's copy has only in-frame clones and lacks some. The sample has about 12,000 clones, 60% seen once. Alopecia areata patients gave lesional scalp punch biopsies and peripheral blood samples. Material for sequencing was skin. Source of these receptors: a human donor with alopecia areata.

This clone was recorded only once. CDR3 in amino acids: CASSTGLDSLGTGNTIYF. CDR3 in DNA: TGTGCCAGCAGCACAGGTCTAGATTCTCTCGGAACCGGAAACACCATATATTTT. The chain is built from TRBV9 and TRBJ1-3; weak D call: TRBD1 (5 bases). The CDR3 is made up of 18 amino acids. Trimming shortened V by 4 bases and J by 4 bases, and 24 bases separated the two germline ends. Germline CDR1 is SGDLS and CDR2 is YYNGEE.

Only a few counts were recorded for this clone. This sequence joins TRBV4-1 and TRBJ2-7; possibly TRBD1 for D (5 bases). Germline V gene sequence: CDR1 MGHRA, CDR2 YSYEKL. This CDR3 comprises 13 residues. V lost 4 bases to trimming and J lost 2 bases, with 9 bases between them. The CDR3 loop is CASSPLGAYEQYF. The CDR3 DNA reads TGCGCCAGCAGCCCTTTAGGGGCCTACGAGCAGTACTTC.

The chain links TRBV6-1 to TRBJ2-5; TRBD1 aligns across 9 bases. Trimming cost V 5 bases and J 2 bases; bases outside gene matches: 6. Germline V gene lookup returns CDR1 MNHNS and CDR2 SASEGT. This CDR3 region has 15 residues. CDR3 DNA sequence: TGTGCCAGCAGTAAGGGACAGGGCCAGCAAGAGACCCAGTACTTC. This encodes CASSKGQGQQETQYF.

The J gene is TRBJ2-1, the V gene TRBV28, with no clear D. The length of the CDR3 is 13 residues. Germline V CDR1 and CDR2: MDHEN, SYDVKM. The V and J ends lost 7 bases and 3 bases respectively, with 10 bases between them. The CDR3, as DNA: TGTGCCAGCAAGAAGGGATTCTACAATGAGCAGTTCTTC. Translated: CASKKGFYNEQFF.

This clone was detected only a few times. This chain links TRBV10-3 with TRBJ2-7; D is unresolved. Trimming shortened V by 6 bases and J by 7 bases, and 19 bases separated the two germline ends. The CDR3 is made up of 14 amino acids. From germline, CDR1 is ENHRY and CDR2 SYGVKD. CDR3 coding DNA: TGTGCCATCAGATCGTTTCCGTCCTTTAGAGAGCAGTACTTC. It codes for CAIRSFPSFREQYF.

V is TRBV13 and J is TRBJ1-2; D not resolved. CDR3 length: 13 residues. Trimming pared 0 bases from V and 8 bases from J, leaving 10 bases between. CDR1 and CDR2 (germline): PRHDT, FYEKMQ (reference sequence). CDR3: CASSLGQFTGYTF. CDR3 DNA: TGTGCCAGCAGCTTAGGACAGTTTACGGGCTACACCTTC.

This clone was seen a single time. This chain uses TRBV10-3 with TRBJ2-1; D uncertain. The germline gives CDR1 ENHRY, CDR2 SYGVKD. The V and J ends lost 6 bases and 5 bases respectively, with 14 bases between them. The CDR3 consists of 14 residues. CDR3 nucleotides: TGTGCCATCAGAGGCCCCCAATCGGACAATGAGCAGTTCTTC. Protein sequence: CAIRGPQSDNEQFF.

The chain joins TRBV9 to TRBJ2-7, with 9 nucleotides matching TRBD2. The CDR3 is 15 amino acids. V was pared by 2 bases and J by 5 bases, with 8 bases of the junction left unmatched. Germline V gives CDR1 SGDLS, CDR2 YYNGEE. Written as DNA, the CDR3 is TGTGCCAGCAGCGTGGGCGGGAGGGTAAACGACGAGCAGTACTTC. Translation gives CASSVGGRVNDEQYF.

The gene calls are TRBV7-9 and TRBJ2-3; D not certain. The length of the CDR3 is 13 residues. V gave up 2 bases and J gave up 5 bases, with 8 bases separating them. Germline loops: CDR1 SEHNR, CDR2 FQNEAQ (reference sequence). The CDR3 DNA reads as TGTGCCAGCAGCTTAACCCCGGGAGATACGCAGTATTTT. It encodes CASSLTPGDTQYF.

This chain connects TRBV7-2 to TRBJ1-3, with 7 bases that match TRBD1. Germline CDR1 reads SGHTA; CDR2 reads FQGNSA. The junction had 10 bases not matched to a gene; V was cut back by 5 bases and J by 0 bases. The CDR3 is 17 residues long. The CDR3 here is CASSTRQGASSGNTIYF. For the CDR3, the DNA is TGTGCCAGCAGCACGCGACAGGGAGCTAGCTCTGGAAACACCATATATTTT.

The chain is built from TRBV27 and TRBJ2-1; 9 bases align to TRBD2. The germline CDR1 and CDR2 sequences are MNHEY and SMNVEV (reference sequence). This CDR3 is built from 17 residues. V dropped 4 bases and J dropped 2; count of bases not matched to a gene: 9. The CDR3 DNA reads as TGTGCCAGCAGTTCAATTAGCGGGAGAGTGGCCTACAATGAGCAGTTCTTC. It translates to CASSSISGRVAYNEQFF.

This clone was seen only once. Germline and junction disagree at one end, which may indicate a read error. V gene TRBV6-5 combines with J gene TRBJ2-7; D not certain. Germline CDR1 reads MNHEY; CDR2 reads SVGAGI. The CDR3 totals 14 residues. The CDR3 coding sequence is TGTGCCATCAGTTATACGGTTAGCTCCTACGAGCAGTACTTC. This sequence encodes CAISYTVSSYEQYF.